This T cell receptor beta chain was captured by sequencing in a study of T-cell reconstitution after alpha-beta-depleted transplantation in children. Trimming took 5 bases from V and 7 from J; bases not matched to a gene: 7. CDR3 length: 14 amino acids. Using unique molecular identifiers, the investigators prepared the TCRbeta library. TCRdb recomputed calls from the PCR reads with MiXCR, one row per CDR3 protein. The sample consists of 150,000 to 250,000 distinct CDR3 sequences, about 15% of them appearing once. This clonotype was counted ten times or more. The rearrangement links TRBV12-3 or TRBV12-4 to TRBJ1-3; 8 bases fit TRBD1. The clonotype comes from a human donor who donated a stem cell graft to a child with acute lymphoblastic leukemia. The starting material was PBMCs from the stem cell graft donor, obtained from the stem cell graft. Written as DNA, the CDR3 is TGTGCCAGCAGTACCTGGACAGGGACGAACACCATATATTTT. This encodes CASSTWTGTNTIYF.